These 20 T cell receptor beta chains originate from one sample sequenced in a study of T cells in Graves' hyperthyroidism and ophthalmopathy. TCR beta CDR3 regions were amplified from RNA. First-round RT-PCR with HTBI primers amplified the TCR CDR3 region. TCRdb processed the multiplex PCR reads anew with MiXCR; each CDR3 protein has one entry. This table holds 650,000 to 700,000 distinct CDR3 sequences, roughly 17% found once. Specimen: blood. Receptors were obtained from a man aged 50 to 60 with Graves' hyperthyroidism.

This clonotype was seen a few times. This chain connects TRBV19 to TRBJ1-5; D is perhaps TRBD1 (6 bases). The CDR3 is 14 residues long. Germline V gene sequence: CDR1 LNHDA, CDR2 SQIVND (reference sequence). The ends were cut back, 1 base at V and 4 bases at J, with 8 bases in the middle. The CDR3 nucleotides are TGTGCCAGTAGTATAGGGACAGTAAATCAGCCCCAGCATTTT. Translated, it gives CASSIGTVNQPQHF.

A few counts support this clonotype. The rearrangement joins TRBV20-1 to TRBJ2-3; 7 nucleotides line up with TRBD2. This CDR3 has 13 amino acids. CDR1 is DFQATT and CDR2 is SNEGSKA in the germline V gene (reference sequence). V shed 5 bases and J 2 bases; nucleotides not matched to a gene: 4. CDR3 loop: CSAPTSDTDTQYF. The CDR3 coding sequence is TGCAGTGCTCCAACTAGCGACACAGATACGCAGTATTTT.

In this sample, this clonotype turned up many times. This rearrangement joins TRBV10-3 to TRBJ2-7, with D possibly TRBD2 on 6 matching bases. Germline V gene sequence: CDR1 ENHRY, CDR2 SYGVKD. The CDR3 totals 15 residues. Trimming removed 2 bases at V and 4 bases at J, with 15 bases between. The CDR3 loop is CAISEHGGSGYEQYF. The CDR3, as DNA: TGTGCCATCAGTGAGCACGGAGGGAGTGGATACGAGCAGTACTTC.

This clonotype was recorded a few times. The chain employs TRBV18 and TRBJ2-7; D unclear. Trimming left V 3 bases short and J 3 bases short, with 15 bases between. CDR3 length equals 15 residues. Germline V gene data show CDR1 as KGHSH and CDR2 as LQKENI. CDR3 loop: CASSPISGGDYEQYF. The CDR3 DNA sequence: TGTGCCAGCTCACCCATTTCCGGTGGAGACTACGAGCAGTACTTC.

This clonotype was seen repeatedly, ten times or more. The rearrangement links TRBV18 to TRBJ2-7; TRBD1 is a possible D gene (5 bases). V lost 0 bases and J 0 bases, leaving 12 bases between the germline ends. CDR3 length: 16 residues. The V gene's germline CDR1 is KGHSH and CDR2 LQKENI. CDR3: CASSPPPTASSYEQYF. The CDR3 region has the DNA TGTGCCAGCTCACCACCGCCGACAGCCTCCTCCTACGAGCAGTACTTC.

This chain links TRBV7-9 with TRBJ1-2, with D hard to call. The germline V gene has CDR1 SEHNR and CDR2 FQNEAQ (reference sequence). This CDR3 has 13 amino acids. With 0 bases removed from V and 3 bases from J, the gap between germline ends came to 5 bases. The CDR3 region is CASSLADHYGYTF. The CDR3 DNA is TGTGCCAGCAGCTTAGCGGATCACTATGGCTACACCTTC.

This clonotype was observed many times. This chain connects TRBV12-3 or TRBV12-4 to TRBJ2-1, with D possibly TRBD2 on 5 matching bases. The CDR3 is 14 residues long. V lost 7 bases, J lost 3 bases, and 13 bases lay in between. The CDR3 here is CASNTRTYYNEQFF. DNA for the CDR3: TGTGCCAGCAATACCAGGACTTACTACAATGAGCAGTTCTTC.

The J gene is TRBJ1-2, the V gene TRBV25-1, with 11 bases matching TRBD1. J was trimmed by 4 bases and V by 7 bases; bases with no gene match: 8. Germline loops: CDR1 MGHDK, CDR2 SYGVNS. The CDR3 totals 15 residues. CDR3 sequence (DNA): TGTGCCAGCACCGCCGGACAGGGGGCAGGCTATGGCTACACCTTC. Translation gives CASTAGQGAGYGYTF.

V usage is TRBV30 and J usage is TRBJ2-5; tentatively, D is TRBD1 or TRBD2 (5 bases each). Trimming left V 3 bases short and J 2 bases short, with 19 bases between. Germline loops: CDR1 GTSNPN, CDR2 SVGIG (reference sequence). The CDR3 has 16 amino acids. This chain's CDR3 is CAWSLGLTPGQETQYF. The CDR3, as DNA: TGTGCCTGGAGCTTAGGACTCACCCCAGGGCAAGAGACCCAGTACTTC.

In the case of this clonotype: This clone may be a read error of a much larger clone one base away. The missing conserved phenylalanine or tryptophan at the end of this CDR3 makes a read error likely. V gene TRBV6-2 or TRBV6-3 combines with J gene TRBJ1-1, with D perhaps matching TRBD1 (6 bases). This CDR3 region has 15 residues. Trimming stripped 6 bases from V and 0 bases from J, with 14 bases between. The germline CDR1 and CDR2 sequences are MNHEY and SVGEGT. CDR3 loop: CASRKEGQMNTEAFS. The CDR3 DNA reads as TGTGCCAGCAGGAAAGAAGGACAGATGAACACTGAAGCTTTCTCT.

The V call is TRBV4-2, the J call TRBJ1-5; D unclear. Trimming pared 4 bases from V and 5 bases from J, leaving 12 bases between. This CDR3 has 14 residues. The germline V gene encodes CDR1 LGHNA and CDR2 YNFKEQ. The CDR3: CASSRPGGDQPQHF. As DNA, the CDR3 is TGTGCCAGCAGCCGACCGGGTGGGGATCAGCCCCAGCATTTT.

The chain couples TRBV19 to TRBJ1-2; 7 bases align to TRBD1. This CDR3 comprises 15 residues. CDR1 and CDR2 from the germline V gene are LNHDA and SQIVND (reference sequence). The J segment lost 2 bases and the V segment lost 4 bases, leaving 7 bases of the junction unmatched. The DNA for the CDR3 is TGTGCCAGTAGTACCCGGACAGGAGCAAACTATGGCTACACCTTC. Translation: CASSTRTGANYGYTF.

This clonotype was detected many times. V and J are TRBV28 and TRBJ1-5; TRBD1 might be the D (5 bases). The CDR3 runs to 15 residues. Germline loops: CDR1 MDHEN, CDR2 SYDVKM. With 6 bases removed from V and 3 bases from J, the gap between germline ends came to 15 bases. The CDR3 DNA sequence: TGTGCCAGCAGCCAGGGAGGACGGATCAATCAGCCCCAGCATTTT. Its protein is CASSQGGRINQPQHF. The full variable domain, rest sourced from reference TRBV28 and TRBJ1-5, is DVKVTQSSRYLVKRTGEKVFLECVQDMDHENMFWYRQDPGLGLRLIYFSYDVKMKEKGDIPEGYSVSREKKERFSLILESASTNQTSMYLCASSQGGRINQPQHFGDGTRLSIL.

V and J are TRBV5-1 and TRBJ2-4, with a weak D call TRBD1 (6 bases). The germline gives CDR1 SGHRS, CDR2 YFSETQ. The CDR3 runs 14 residues. V gave up 4 bases and J gave up 6 bases, with 14 bases separating them. The CDR3: CASSNHRAANIQYF. The CDR3 DNA reads as TGCGCCAGCAGCAACCACAGGGCTGCAAACATTCAGTACTTC.

This clonotype was counted ten times or more. The chain joins TRBV7-6 to TRBJ2-3; TRBD1 matches 9 bases. Trimming removed 5 bases from V and 2 bases from J; junction bases left unmatched: 5. There are 15 residues in the CDR3. From germline, CDR1 is SGHVS and CDR2 FNYEAQ. The CDR3 sequence is CASSPDRGPTDTQYF. The CDR3, as DNA: TGTGCCAGCAGCCCGGACAGGGGACCCACAGATACGCAGTATTTT.

There are many counts of this clonotype. This sequence joins TRBV11-2 and TRBJ1-4; D unclear. This CDR3 region has 13 residues. Trimming shortened V by 7 bases and J by 12 bases, and 18 bases separated the two germline ends. Germline CDR1 SGHAT, CDR2 FQNNGV. This chain's CDR3 is CASTLAGFSELFF. The CDR3 nucleotides are TGTGCCAGCACCCTGGCGGGGTTTTCGGAACTGTTTTTT.

This clonotype was seen at least ten times. This chain joins TRBV28 and TRBJ2-7, with 7 bases aligning to TRBD1. The germline V gene encodes CDR1 MDHEN and CDR2 SYDVKM. V lost 6 bases, J lost 6 bases, and 8 bases stayed unmatched. This CDR3 has 13 residues. Written as DNA, the CDR3 is TGTGCCAGCAGGATAACAGGGGTAGCCGAGCAGTACTTC. Encoded protein: CASRITGVAEQYF.

In regard to this clonotype: With a much larger clone just one base away, this may be a read error. V gene TRBV5-1 combines with J gene TRBJ2-7; D ambiguous. The germline V and J ends were trimmed by 2 bases and 3 bases, with 6 bases remaining between them. The length of the CDR3 is 12 residues. From germline, CDR1 is SGHRS and CDR2 YFSETQ. This CDR3 reads CASSFFGYEQYF. As DNA, the CDR3 is TGCGCCAGCAGCTTCTTCGGCTACGAGCAGTACTTC.

In its sample, this clonotype was seen many times. The chain is built from TRBV10-3 and TRBJ2-7; D is possibly TRBD1 (6 bases). The CDR3 contains 13 residues. Germline assignment: CDR1 ENHRY and CDR2 SYGVKD. Trimming took 3 bases from V and 4 from J, leaving 10 bases between them. The CDR3 here is CAISDQQGYEQYF. The CDR3 DNA follows: TGTGCCATCAGTGATCAACAGGGTTACGAGCAGTACTTC.

This clonotype was found once. A much larger clone differs from this one at a single base, so this may be a read error. V and J are TRBV30 and TRBJ1-1; tentatively, D is TRBD1 (6 bases). Between the trimmed V and J ends, which lost 5 bases and 1 base, there was a span of 14 bases. The CDR3 contains 14 residues. Per the germline V gene, CDR1 is GTSNPN and CDR2 is SVGIG (reference sequence). In nucleotides, the CDR3 is TGTGCCTGGGCTAGGACAGAGAAGAACACTGAAGCTTTCTTT. Protein product: CAWARTEKNTEAFF.